This T cell receptor beta chain came from a study of blood T cells in healthy people across ages. This clonotype has just a few counts. Antigen specificity is unknown. Isolating PBMCs gave at least 6 million of these cells per sample. Total RNA, at least 5.5 micrograms per sample, came from PBMCs. Looked up from germline, CDR1 is DFQATT and CDR2 is SNEGSKA (reference sequence). J lost 3 bases, V lost 3 bases, and 11 bases had no gene match. The CDR3 loop spans 16 amino acids. The authors ran a second PCR of roughly 6 to 11 cycles using a sample-barcoded 5' primer and a J-beta primer mix. A single record per CDR3 protein comes from TCRdb applying MiXCR to the 5' RACE reads. The repertoire includes 700,000 to 800,000 distinct CDR3 sequences, more than 40% of them detected once, and roughly 20% sits in the top ten. Findings of the study overall: TCR beta diversity tracked closely with naive T cell percentage. Higher diversity, along with more naive CD4+ cells, distinguished long-lived donors from aged donors.

This sequence was found in a woman in her sixties or seventies in good health. The sequenced sample was blood. This rearrangement joins TRBV20-1 to TRBJ1-2, with TRBD1 matching over 9 bases. The CDR3 sequence: CSASRDRVWGDYGYTF. CDR3 sequence (DNA): TGCAGTGCTAGTAGGGACAGGGTTTGGGGCGACTATGGCTACACCTTC.